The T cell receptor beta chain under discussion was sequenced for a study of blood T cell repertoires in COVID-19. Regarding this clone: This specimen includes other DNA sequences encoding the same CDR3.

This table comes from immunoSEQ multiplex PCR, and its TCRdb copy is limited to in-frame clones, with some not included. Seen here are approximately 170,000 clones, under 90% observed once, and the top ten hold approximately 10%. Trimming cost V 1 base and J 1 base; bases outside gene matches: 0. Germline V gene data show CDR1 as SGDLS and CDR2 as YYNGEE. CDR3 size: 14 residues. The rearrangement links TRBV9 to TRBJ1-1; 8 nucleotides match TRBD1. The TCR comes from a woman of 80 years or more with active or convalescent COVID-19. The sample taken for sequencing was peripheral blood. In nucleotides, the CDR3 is TGTGCCAGCAGCGTAACAGGGGGGAACACTGAAGCTTTCTTT. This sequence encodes CASSVTGGNTEAFF.